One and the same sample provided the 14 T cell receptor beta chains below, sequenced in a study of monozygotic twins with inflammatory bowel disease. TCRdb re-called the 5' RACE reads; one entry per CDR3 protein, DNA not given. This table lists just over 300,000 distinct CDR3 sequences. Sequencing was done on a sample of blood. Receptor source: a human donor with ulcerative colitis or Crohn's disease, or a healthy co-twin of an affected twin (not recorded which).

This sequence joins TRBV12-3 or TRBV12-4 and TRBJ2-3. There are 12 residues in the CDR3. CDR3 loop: CASSLVVVTQYF.

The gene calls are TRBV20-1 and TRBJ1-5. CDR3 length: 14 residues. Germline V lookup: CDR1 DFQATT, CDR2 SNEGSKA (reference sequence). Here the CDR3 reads CSALHPGLNQPQHF.

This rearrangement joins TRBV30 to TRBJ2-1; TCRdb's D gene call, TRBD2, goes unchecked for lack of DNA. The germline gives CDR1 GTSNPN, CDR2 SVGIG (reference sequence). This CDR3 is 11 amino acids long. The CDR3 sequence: CASNREGEQFF.

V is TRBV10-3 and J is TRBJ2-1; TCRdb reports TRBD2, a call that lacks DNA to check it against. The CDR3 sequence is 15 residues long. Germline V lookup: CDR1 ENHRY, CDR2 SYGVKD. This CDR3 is CAISGLSGILGEQFF.

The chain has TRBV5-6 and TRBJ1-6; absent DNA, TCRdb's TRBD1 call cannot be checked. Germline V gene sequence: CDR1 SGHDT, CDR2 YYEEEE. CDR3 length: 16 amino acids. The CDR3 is CASSLDVGRDNSPLHF.

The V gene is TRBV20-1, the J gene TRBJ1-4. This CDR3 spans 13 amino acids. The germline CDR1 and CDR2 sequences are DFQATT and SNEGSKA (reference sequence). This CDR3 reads CSARDVLNEKLFF.

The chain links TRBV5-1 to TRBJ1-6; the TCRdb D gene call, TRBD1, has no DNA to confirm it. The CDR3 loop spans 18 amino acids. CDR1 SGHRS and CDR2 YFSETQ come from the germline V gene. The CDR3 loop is CASSLETGTGGWGSPLHF.

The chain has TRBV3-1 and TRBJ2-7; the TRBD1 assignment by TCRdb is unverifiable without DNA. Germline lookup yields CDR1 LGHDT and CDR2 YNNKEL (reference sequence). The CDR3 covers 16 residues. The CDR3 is CASSQVVTGASYEQYF.

Here the CDR3 reads CASRRQATNSPLHF. The chain is built from TRBV3-1 and TRBJ1-6; TCRdb picks TRBD1, but there is no DNA to check that call. CDR1 LGHDT and CDR2 YNNKEL come from the germline V gene (reference sequence). The CDR3 consists of 14 residues. Combining the CDR3 with reference TRBV3-1 and TRBJ1-6 gives the whole variable domain DTAVSQTPKYLVTQMGNDKSIKCEQNLGHDTMYWYKQDSKKFLKIMFSYNNKELIINETVPNRFSPKSPDKAHLNLHINSLELGDSAVYFCASRRQATNSPLHFGNGTRLTVT.

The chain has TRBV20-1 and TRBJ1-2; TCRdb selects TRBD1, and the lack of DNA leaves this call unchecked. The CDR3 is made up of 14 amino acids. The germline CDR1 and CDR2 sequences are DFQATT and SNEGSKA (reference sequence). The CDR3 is CSATDSPNLYGYTF.

The chain's CDR3 is CASSVGVAGELFF. The V call is TRBV9, the J call TRBJ2-2. Looked up from germline, CDR1 is SGDLS and CDR2 is YYNGEE. This CDR3 comprises 13 residues.

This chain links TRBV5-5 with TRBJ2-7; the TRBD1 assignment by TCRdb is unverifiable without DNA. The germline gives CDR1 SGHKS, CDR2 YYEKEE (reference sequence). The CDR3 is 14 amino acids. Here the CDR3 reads CASSALGRAYEQYF.

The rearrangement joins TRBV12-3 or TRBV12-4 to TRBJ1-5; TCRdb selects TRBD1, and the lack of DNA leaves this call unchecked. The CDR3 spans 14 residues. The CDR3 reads CASSLGQGIGPQHF.

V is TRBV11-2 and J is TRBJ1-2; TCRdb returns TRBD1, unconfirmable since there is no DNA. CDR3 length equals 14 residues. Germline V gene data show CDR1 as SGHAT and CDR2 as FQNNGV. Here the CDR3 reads CASSFTRQGDGYTF.